These 29 T cell receptor beta chains share one sample of origin, sequenced in a study of CXCR3-negative and CXCR3-positive naive CD8 T cells. All TRB cDNA libraries came from 5' RACE performed with UMI labels. TCRdb re-analyzed the 5' RACE reads; it lists each CDR3 protein once, without DNA. The table lists approximately 4,900 distinct CDR3 sequences. Sequencing was performed on naive CXCR3- CD8+ T cells from blood. Subset in this sample: CD45RO-CCR7+CD27+CD95- naive CD8+ T cells lacking CXCR3 (TNR3-). These TCRs come from a human donor in good health. Some clones in this sample may be carry-over from other donors' samples.

The chain links TRBV6-5 to TRBJ2-7; TCRdb returns TRBD2, unconfirmable since there is no DNA. CDR1 is MNHEY and CDR2 is SVGAGI in the germline V gene. The CDR3 is made up of 15 amino acids. The CDR3: CASSNRLAENYEQYF.

V is TRBV14 and J is TRBJ2-6; no DNA is available, so the TRBD1 call from TCRdb remains unchecked. Per germline, CDR1 SGHDN and CDR2 FVKESK. This CDR3 comprises 16 residues. The CDR3 reads CASSQGQFSGANVLTF.

This clonotype is labeled medium-sized based on frequency. V gene TRBV29-1 combines with J gene TRBJ2-7; no DNA is available, so the TRBD2 call from TCRdb remains unchecked. The CDR3 has 15 amino acids. In germline, CDR1 is SQVTM, CDR2 ANQGSEA. The CDR3 loop is CSVETRRGESYEQYF.

The rearrangement joins TRBV14 to TRBJ2-1. This CDR3 spans 12 amino acids. Per germline, CDR1 SGHDN and CDR2 FVKESK. This CDR3 reads CASSRVLNEQFF.

This clonotype shows up as medium-sized by frequency. V usage is TRBV29-1 and J usage is TRBJ1-3; with no DNA, the TCRdb D assignment of TRBD1 cannot be verified. CDR3 length: 17 amino acids. The germline V gene has CDR1 SQVTM and CDR2 ANQGSEA. The CDR3 region is CSVEGRGGPGSGNTIYF. Complete variable domain (other parts from reference TRBV29-1 and TRBJ1-3): SAVISQKPSRDICQRGTSLTIQCQVDSQVTMMFWYRQQPGQSLTLIATANQGSEATYESGFVIDKFPISRPNLTFSTLTVSNMSPEDSSIYLCSVEGRGGPGSGNTIYFGEGSWLTVV.

The chain couples TRBV29-1 to TRBJ1-2; no DNA is available, so the TRBD1 call from TCRdb remains unchecked. In germline, CDR1 is SQVTM, CDR2 ANQGSEA. This CDR3 spans 15 amino acids. The CDR3 loop is CSVAEGTVIANGYTF. Supplemented by reference TRBV29-1 and TRBJ1-2, the full variable domain reads SAVISQKPSRDICQRGTSLTIQCQVDSQVTMMFWYRQQPGQSLTLIATANQGSEATYESGFVIDKFPISRPNLTFSTLTVSNMSPEDSSIYLCSVAEGTVIANGYTFGSGTRLTVV.

This sequence joins TRBV7-2 and TRBJ1-1. Germline assignment: CDR1 SGHTA and CDR2 FQGNSA. CDR3 size: 15 residues. CDR3 amino acids: CASSSGGDLNTEAFF.

This clonotype counts as medium-sized by frequency. V is TRBV5-1 and J is TRBJ2-5; TCRdb gives TRBD2 as the D gene, but with no DNA this cannot be confirmed. Germline lookup yields CDR1 SGHRS and CDR2 YFSETQ. The CDR3 length is 15 residues. The CDR3 sequence: CASSLVADLQETQYF.

Frequency places this clonotype as medium-sized (0.01 to 0.1%). The chain couples TRBV5-5 to TRBJ2-5; the D gene TCRdb calls, TRBD2, cannot be checked with no DNA. The CDR3 runs 16 residues. CDR1 and CDR2 from the germline V gene are SGHKS and YYEKEE (reference sequence). CDR3 protein: CASSLERAYRQETQYF.

Measured by frequency, this clonotype is medium-sized (0.01 to 0.1%). This rearrangement joins TRBV3-1 to TRBJ1-2. The CDR3 contains 14 residues. CDR1 and CDR2 from the germline V gene are LGHDT and YNNKEL (reference sequence). CDR3 in amino acids: CASYSGRQKDGYTF.

This rearrangement joins TRBV9 to TRBJ2-1. Germline V gives CDR1 SGDLS, CDR2 YYNGEE. This CDR3 is built from 13 residues. The CDR3 protein is CASSVYQYNEQFF.

This clonotype is labeled large based on frequency. The chain recombines TRBV19 with TRBJ1-1; TCRdb reports TRBD1, a call that lacks DNA to check it against. CDR3 length equals 13 residues. CDR1 and CDR2 from the germline V gene are LNHDA and SQIVND (reference sequence). The CDR3 reads CASTMGGNTEAFF.

V gene TRBV6-5 combines with J gene TRBJ2-7; checking the TCRdb D call of TRBD1 is not possible without DNA. This CDR3 has 13 amino acids. CDR1 is MNHEY, CDR2 SVGAGI, per germline. The CDR3 region is CASTSEGVPGQYF.

The J gene is TRBJ1-6, the V gene TRBV3-1. Germline V gene data show CDR1 as LGHDT and CDR2 as YNNKEL (reference sequence). The CDR3 is 16 residues long. CDR3 in amino acids: CASSQDWEEYNSPLHF. Full variable domain (outside the CDR3, taken from reference TRBV3-1 and TRBJ1-6): DTAVSQTPKYLVTQMGNDKSIKCEQNLGHDTMYWYKQDSKKFLKIMFSYNNKELIINETVPNRFSPKSPDKAHLNLHINSLELGDSAVYFCASSQDWEEYNSPLHFGNGTRLTVT.

CDR3: CASSRGSGELFF. The rearrangement joins TRBV3-1 to TRBJ2-2. The CDR3 totals 12 residues. Germline CDR1 LGHDT, CDR2 YNNKEL (reference sequence). Based on the CDR3 plus reference TRBV3-1 and TRBJ2-2, the full variable domain is DTAVSQTPKYLVTQMGNDKSIKCEQNLGHDTMYWYKQDSKKFLKIMFSYNNKELIINETVPNRFSPKSPDKAHLNLHINSLELGDSAVYFCASSRGSGELFFGEGSRLTVL.

This clonotype ranks as medium-sized in terms of frequency. J is TRBJ2-5 and V is TRBV28; TCRdb lists TRBD2, though no DNA is available to test this call. This CDR3 spans 20 amino acids. CDR1 is MDHEN, CDR2 SYDVKM, per germline. The CDR3 here is CASSQGGLAGGWKAQETQYF.

According to its frequency, this clonotype is medium-sized. The genes are TRBV9 and TRBJ2-1; the TCRdb call, TRBD1, lacks DNA for checking. CDR3 length equals 15 residues. CDR1 and CDR2 (germline): SGDLS, YYNGEE. CDR3 in amino acids: CASSVRGSSYNEQFF.

This clonotype ranks as medium-sized (0.01 to 0.1%) in terms of frequency. V and J are TRBV29-1 and TRBJ2-3; lacking DNA, the TRBD2 call made by TCRdb goes unchecked. Looked up from germline, CDR1 is SQVTM and CDR2 is ANQGSEA. CDR3 length: 18 amino acids. The CDR3 sequence: CSVEAPRGIAGGQDTQYF.

The chain joins TRBV20-1 to TRBJ2-1; the D gene TCRdb calls, TRBD1, cannot be checked with no DNA. Per germline, CDR1 DFQATT and CDR2 SNEGSKA (reference sequence). The CDR3 has 16 amino acids. CDR3 residues: CSARDDQGFHYNEQFF.

The rearrangement links TRBV20-1 to TRBJ1-1; TCRdb's D gene call, TRBD1, goes unchecked for lack of DNA. Germline V lookup: CDR1 DFQATT, CDR2 SNEGSKA (reference sequence). This CDR3 contains 15 residues. The CDR3 spells CSARGYVGRNTEAFF.

This clonotype is large by frequency. The V gene is TRBV9, the J gene TRBJ1-2; TCRdb reports TRBD1, a call that lacks DNA to check it against. Germline V lookup: CDR1 SGDLS, CDR2 YYNGEE. CDR3 length: 16 residues. CDR3 sequence: CASSGERDRPGYGYTF.

This sequence joins TRBV29-1 and TRBJ1-1. There are 14 residues in the CDR3. The germline V gene has CDR1 SQVTM and CDR2 ANQGSEA. The CDR3 sequence: CSVDQGPMNTEAFF. Together with reference TRBV29-1 and TRBJ1-1, the CDR3 gives the full variable domain: SAVISQKPSRDICQRGTSLTIQCQVDSQVTMMFWYRQQPGQSLTLIATANQGSEATYESGFVIDKFPISRPNLTFSTLTVSNMSPEDSSIYLCSVDQGPMNTEAFFGQGTRLTVV.

The J gene is TRBJ2-7, the V gene TRBV19; with no DNA, the TCRdb D assignment of TRBD1 cannot be verified. CDR3 length: 14 amino acids. The germline gives CDR1 LNHDA, CDR2 SQIVND (reference sequence). The CDR3 here is CASSRDRDSYEQYF.

The chain recombines TRBV20-1 with TRBJ2-7; TCRdb proposes TRBD2, but this gene call is untestable without DNA. Germline CDR1 reads DFQATT; CDR2 reads SNEGSKA (reference sequence). The CDR3 loop spans 13 amino acids. The CDR3 region is CSARDSGSYEQYF.

The rearrangement links TRBV7-9 to TRBJ1-2; TCRdb indicates TRBD1, and absent DNA this call remains unverified. Germline CDR1 SEHNR, CDR2 FQNEAQ (reference sequence). This CDR3 has 17 amino acids. The CDR3 here is CASSVSGQGLWNDGYTF.

The chain has TRBV19 and TRBJ2-7; TCRdb selects TRBD1, and the lack of DNA leaves this call unchecked. This CDR3 is 14 amino acids long. Germline V lookup: CDR1 LNHDA, CDR2 SQIVND (reference sequence). The chain's CDR3 is CASSRQGGTYEQYF.

By frequency, this clonotype registers medium-sized. The chain combines TRBV20-1 with TRBJ1-2; TCRdb's assignment of TRBD1 cannot be checked, as there is no DNA. Per the germline V gene, CDR1 is DFQATT and CDR2 is SNEGSKA (reference sequence). The CDR3 consists of 14 residues. The CDR3 protein is CSAPRTLFNYGYTF.

This clonotype is called medium-sized (0.01 to 0.1%) based on its frequency. The V and J genes are TRBV6-5 and TRBJ2-2; no DNA is available, so the TRBD2 call from TCRdb remains unchecked. CDR3 length: 16 amino acids. Per germline, CDR1 MNHEY and CDR2 SVGAGI. The CDR3 region is CASSYSVLAATGELFF.

This clonotype shows up as medium-sized by frequency. The rearrangement joins TRBV4-2 to TRBJ2-3; without DNA, the TCRdb call of TRBD1 cannot be checked. Germline-derived CDR1 and CDR2 are LGHNA and YNFKEQ. The CDR3 consists of 15 residues. The CDR3 protein is CASRLQGRRTDTQYF.